This T cell receptor beta chain was observed in a study of identical twins. V lost 7 bases and J lost 0; bases outside the gene matches: 14. The CDR3 is 20 residues long. The germline gives CDR1 MDHEN, CDR2 SYDVKM. Via MiXCR, TCRdb re-called the 5' RACE reads, giving one row per CDR3 protein. The sample contains over 550,000 distinct CDR3 sequences, roughly 7.1% of which appear only once. This same sample was also taken into another study, of yellow fever vaccine responses in identical twins.

Sequencing used PBMCs. The source of this sequence is a woman aged 18-35 years in good health. The chain recombines TRBV28 with TRBJ2-1; 14 nucleotides match TRBD2. The CDR3 DNA follows: TGTGCCAGCAACCCCTCCGGGACTAGCGGGGGCGCAAGCTCCTACAATGAGCAGTTCTTC. Protein product: CASNPSGTSGGASSYNEQFF. The variable domain in full, with the rest retrieved from reference TRBV28 and TRBJ2-1, is DVKVTQSSRYLVKRTGEKVFLECVQDMDHENMFWYRQDPGLGLRLIYFSYDVKMKEKGDIPEGYSVSREKKERFSLILESASTNQTSMYLCASNPSGTSGGASSYNEQFFGPGTRLTVL.